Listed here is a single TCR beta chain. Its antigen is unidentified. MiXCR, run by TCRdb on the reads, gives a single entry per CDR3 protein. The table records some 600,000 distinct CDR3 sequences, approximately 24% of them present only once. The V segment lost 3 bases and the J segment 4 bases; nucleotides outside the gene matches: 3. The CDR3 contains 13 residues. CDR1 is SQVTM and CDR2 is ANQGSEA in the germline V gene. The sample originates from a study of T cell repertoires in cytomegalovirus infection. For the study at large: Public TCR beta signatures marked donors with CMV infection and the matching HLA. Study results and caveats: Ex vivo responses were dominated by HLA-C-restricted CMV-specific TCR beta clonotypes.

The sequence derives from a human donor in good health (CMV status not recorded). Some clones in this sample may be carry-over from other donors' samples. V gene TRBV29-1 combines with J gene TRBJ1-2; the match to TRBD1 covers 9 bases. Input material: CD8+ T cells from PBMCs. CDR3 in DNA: TGCAGCGTTGATACAGGGGGCATCTATGGCTACACCTTC. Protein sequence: CSVDTGGIYGYTF.